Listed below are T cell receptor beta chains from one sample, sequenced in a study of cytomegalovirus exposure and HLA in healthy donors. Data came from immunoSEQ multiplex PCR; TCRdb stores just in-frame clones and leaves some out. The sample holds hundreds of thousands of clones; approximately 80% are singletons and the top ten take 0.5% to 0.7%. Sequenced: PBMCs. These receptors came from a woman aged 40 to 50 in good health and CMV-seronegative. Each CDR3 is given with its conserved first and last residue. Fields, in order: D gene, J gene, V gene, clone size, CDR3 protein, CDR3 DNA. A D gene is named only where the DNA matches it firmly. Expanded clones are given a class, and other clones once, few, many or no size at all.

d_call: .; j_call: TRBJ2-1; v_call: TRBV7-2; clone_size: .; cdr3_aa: CASSLRASVGNEQFF; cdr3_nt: TGTGCCAGCAGCTTAAGGGCTAGCGTAGGTAATGAGCAGTTCTTC
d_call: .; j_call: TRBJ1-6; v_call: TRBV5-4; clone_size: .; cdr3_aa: CASSLPDGQLTVF; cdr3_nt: TGTGCCAGCAGCTTGCCGGATGGCCAGCTTACAGTCTTT
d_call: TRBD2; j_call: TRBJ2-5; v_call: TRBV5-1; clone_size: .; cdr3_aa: CASSLGLAGAGGETQYF; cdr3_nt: TGCGCCAGCAGCTTGGGACTAGCGGGGGCTGGGGGAGAGACCCAGTACTTC
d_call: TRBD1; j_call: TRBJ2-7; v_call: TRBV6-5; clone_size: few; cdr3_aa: CASSYGTADSYEQYF; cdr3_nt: TGTGCCAGCAGTTACGGGACAGCTGACTCCTACGAGCAGTACTTC
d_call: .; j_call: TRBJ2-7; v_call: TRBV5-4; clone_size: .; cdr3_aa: CASSLSAESSYEQYF; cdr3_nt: TGTGCCAGCAGCTTGAGCGCCGAGAGCTCCTACGAGCAGTACTTC
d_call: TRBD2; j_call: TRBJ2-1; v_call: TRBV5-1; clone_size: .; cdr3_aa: CASSARTSGNNEQFF; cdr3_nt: TGCGCCAGCAGCGCCAGGACTAGCGGAAACAATGAGCAGTTCTTC
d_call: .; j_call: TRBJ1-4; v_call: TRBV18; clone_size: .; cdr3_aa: CASSSGVREKLFF; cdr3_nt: TGTGCCAGCTCATCAGGGGTGCGAGAAAAACTGTTTTTT
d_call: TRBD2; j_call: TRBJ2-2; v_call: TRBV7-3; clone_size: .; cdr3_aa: CASSPTSGGRNTGELFF; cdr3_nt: TGTGCCAGCAGCCCAACTAGCGGGGGGCGGAACACCGGGGAGCTGTTTTTT
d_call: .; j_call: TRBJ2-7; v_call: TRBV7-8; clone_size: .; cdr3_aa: CASRPLGSTEDEQYF; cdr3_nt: TGTGCCAGCAGACCATTAGGGAGCACGGAGGACGAGCAGTACTTC
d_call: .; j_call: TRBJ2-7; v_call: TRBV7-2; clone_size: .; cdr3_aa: CASSFNYEQYF; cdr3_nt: TGTGCCAGCAGTTTCAATTACGAGCAGTACTTC
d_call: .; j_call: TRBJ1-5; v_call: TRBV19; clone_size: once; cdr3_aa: CASSNRDSGQPQHF; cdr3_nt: TGTGCCAGTAGCAACAGGGATTCGGGTCAGCCCCAGCATTTT
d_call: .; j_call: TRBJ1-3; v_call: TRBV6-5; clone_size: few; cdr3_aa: CASSLGVTSGNTIYF; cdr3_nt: TGTGCCAGCAGTTTAGGGGTTACGAGTGGAAACACCATATATTTT
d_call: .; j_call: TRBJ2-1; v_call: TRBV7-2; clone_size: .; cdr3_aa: CASSLEVRLYEQFF; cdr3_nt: TGTGCCAGCAGCTTAGAAGTTAGATTATATGAGCAGTTCTTC
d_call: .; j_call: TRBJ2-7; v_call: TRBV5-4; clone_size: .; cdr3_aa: CASSLNSYEQYF; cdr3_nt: TGTGCCAGCAGCTTGAACAGCTACGAGCAGTACTTC
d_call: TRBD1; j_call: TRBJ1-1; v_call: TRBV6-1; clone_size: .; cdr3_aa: CASSARGTEAFF; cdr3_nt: TGTGCCAGCAGTGCCAGGGGGACTGAAGCTTTCTTT
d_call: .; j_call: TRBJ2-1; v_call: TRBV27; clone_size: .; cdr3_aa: CASSLSLAQYNEQFF; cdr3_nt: TGTGCCAGCAGTTTGTCACTAGCACAGTACAATGAGCAGTTCTTC
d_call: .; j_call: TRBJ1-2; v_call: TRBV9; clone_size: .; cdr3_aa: CASSHPWGTYNYGYTF; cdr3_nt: TGTGCCAGCAGCCATCCGTGGGGGACTTATAACTATGGCTACACCTTC
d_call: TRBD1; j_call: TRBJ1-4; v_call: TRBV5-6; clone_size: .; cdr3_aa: CASSPDRGLEKLFF; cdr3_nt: TGTGCCAGCAGCCCGGACAGGGGGCTTGAAAAACTGTTTTTT
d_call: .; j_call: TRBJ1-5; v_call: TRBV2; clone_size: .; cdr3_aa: CASRTEKNQPQHF; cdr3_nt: TGTGCCAGCCGGACAGAAAAAAATCAGCCCCAGCATTTT
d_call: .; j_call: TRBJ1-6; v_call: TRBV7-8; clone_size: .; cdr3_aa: CASSFSVVSYNSPLHF; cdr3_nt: TGTGCCAGCAGCTTTAGCGTTGTCTCCTATAATTCACCCCTCCACTTT
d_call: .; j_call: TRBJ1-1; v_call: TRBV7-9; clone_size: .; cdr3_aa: CASSLGGSNTEAFF; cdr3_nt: TGTGCCAGCAGCTTAGGAGGATCGAACACTGAAGCTTTCTTT
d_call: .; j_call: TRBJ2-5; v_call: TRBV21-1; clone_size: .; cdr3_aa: CARRDRPPRTQYF; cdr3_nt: TGTGCCAGAAGGGACAGACCTCCGAGAACCCAGTACTTC
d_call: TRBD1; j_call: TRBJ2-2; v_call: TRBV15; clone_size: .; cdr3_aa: CATSRVSGGETGELFF; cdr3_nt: TGTGCCACCAGCAGAGTATCAGGGGGCGAGACCGGGGAGCTGTTTTTT
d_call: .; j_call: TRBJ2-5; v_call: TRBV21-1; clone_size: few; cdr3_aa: CASSIPGQSQYF; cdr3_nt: TGTGCCAGCAGCATCCCGGGACAGTCCCAGTACTTC
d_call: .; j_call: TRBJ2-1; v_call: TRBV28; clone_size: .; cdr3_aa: CASRPPAAGNEQFF; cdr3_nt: TGTGCCAGCAGACCCCCGGCAGCGGGCAATGAGCAGTTCTTC
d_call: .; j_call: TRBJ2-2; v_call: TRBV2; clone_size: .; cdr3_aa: CASSFDSLTGELFF; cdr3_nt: TGTGCCAGCAGCTTCGACAGCCTCACCGGGGAGCTGTTTTTT
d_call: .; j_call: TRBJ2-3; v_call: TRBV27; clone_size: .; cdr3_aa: CASSLRGTDTQYF; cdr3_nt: TGTGCCAGCAGTTTACGAGGCACAGATACGCAGTATTTT
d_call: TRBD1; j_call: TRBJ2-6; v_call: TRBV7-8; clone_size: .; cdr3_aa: CASSLVPTGASGANVLTF; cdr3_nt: TGTGCCAGCAGCTTAGTCCCGACAGGGGCCTCTGGGGCCAACGTCCTGACTTTC
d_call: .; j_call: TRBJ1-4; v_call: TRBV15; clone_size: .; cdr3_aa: CATSGLGNEKLFF; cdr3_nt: TGTGCCACCAGCGGACTTGGGAATGAAAAACTGTTTTTT
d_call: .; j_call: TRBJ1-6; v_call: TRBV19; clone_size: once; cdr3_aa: CASSPQQGNNSPLHF; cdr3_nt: TGTGCCAGTAGCCCCCAGCAGGGGAATAATTCACCCCTCCACTTT
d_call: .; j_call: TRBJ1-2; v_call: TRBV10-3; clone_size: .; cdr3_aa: CAISEKGPGDGYTF; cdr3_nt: TGTGCCATCAGTGAAAAAGGGCCGGGGGATGGCTACACCTTC
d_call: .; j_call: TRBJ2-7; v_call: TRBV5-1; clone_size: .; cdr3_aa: CASTSGNYEQYF; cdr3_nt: TGCGCCAGCACCTCCGGGAACTACGAGCAGTACTTC
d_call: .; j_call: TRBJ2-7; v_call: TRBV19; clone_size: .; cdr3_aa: CASSSQAAYEQYF; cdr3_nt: TGTGCCAGTAGTTCACAGGCTGCCTACGAGCAGTACTTC
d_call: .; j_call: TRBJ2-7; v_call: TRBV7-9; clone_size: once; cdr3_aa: CSSSFREGEGSPYEQYF; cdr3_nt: TGTTCCAGCAGCTTCAGGGAGGGGGAGGGGTCCCCCTACGAGCAGTACTTC
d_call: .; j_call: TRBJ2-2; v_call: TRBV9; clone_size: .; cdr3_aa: CASSVVGTGELFF; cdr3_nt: TGTGCCAGCAGCGTAGTCGGGACCGGGGAGCTGTTTTTT
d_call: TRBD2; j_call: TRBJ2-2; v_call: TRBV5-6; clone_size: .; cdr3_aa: CASSLVAGAITGELFF; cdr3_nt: TGTGCCAGCAGCTTGGTAGCGGGGGCGATCACCGGGGAGCTGTTTTTT
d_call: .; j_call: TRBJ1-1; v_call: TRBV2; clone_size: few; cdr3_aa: CASSLGFWNTEAFF; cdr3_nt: TGTGCCAGCAGCCTCGGGTTTTGGAACACTGAAGCTTTCTTT
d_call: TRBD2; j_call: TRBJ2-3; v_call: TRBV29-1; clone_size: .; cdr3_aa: CSVAGTSGGEVPSTDTQYF; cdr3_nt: TGCAGCGTTGCGGGGACTAGCGGGGGCGAGGTTCCTAGCACAGATACGCAGTATTTT
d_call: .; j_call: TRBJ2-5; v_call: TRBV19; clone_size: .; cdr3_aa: CASSMLRGGETQYF; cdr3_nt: TGTGCCAGTAGTATGCTGCGGGGCGGGGAGACCCAGTACTTC
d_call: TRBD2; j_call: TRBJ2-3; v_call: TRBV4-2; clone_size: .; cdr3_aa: CASSPQGSGGDTDTQYF; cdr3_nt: TGTGCCAGCAGTCCCCAGGGTAGCGGGGGAGACACAGATACGCAGTATTTT
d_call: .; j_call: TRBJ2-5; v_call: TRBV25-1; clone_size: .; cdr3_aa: CASSEPQDQQETQYF; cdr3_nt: TGTGCCAGCAGTGAACCACAGGACCAGCAAGAGACCCAGTACTTC
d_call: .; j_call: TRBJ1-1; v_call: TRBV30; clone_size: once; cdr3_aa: CAWSVGGGGRAAFF; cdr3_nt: TGTGCCTGGAGTGTAGGCGGAGGAGGGAGGGCAGCTTTCTTT
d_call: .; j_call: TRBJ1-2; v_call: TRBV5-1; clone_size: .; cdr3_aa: CASSVRGSGYTF; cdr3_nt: TGCGCCAGCAGCGTAAGGGGCTCTGGCTACACCTTC
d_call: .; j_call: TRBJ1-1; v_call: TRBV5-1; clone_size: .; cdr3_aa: CASSLPKTGRNTEAFF; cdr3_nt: TGCGCCAGCAGCCTACCTAAGACAGGCAGGAACACTGAAGCTTTCTTT
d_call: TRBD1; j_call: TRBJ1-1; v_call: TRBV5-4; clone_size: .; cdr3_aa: CASSRTGMNTEAFF; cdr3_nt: TGTGCCAGCAGCCGGACAGGGATGAACACTGAAGCTTTCTTT
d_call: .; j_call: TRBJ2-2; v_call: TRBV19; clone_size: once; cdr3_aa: CASGNRANTGELFF; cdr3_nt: TGTGCCAGTGGTAACAGGGCGAACACCGGGGAGCTGTTTTTT
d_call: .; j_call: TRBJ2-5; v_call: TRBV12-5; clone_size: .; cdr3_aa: CASGLGSGFETQYF; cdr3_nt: TGTGCTAGTGGTTTGGGGTCCGGGTTTGAGACCCAGTACTTC
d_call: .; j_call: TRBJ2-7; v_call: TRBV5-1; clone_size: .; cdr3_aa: CASSPGVSLGQYF; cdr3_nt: TGCGCCAGCAGCCCCGGGGTCAGCCTTGGGCAGTACTTC
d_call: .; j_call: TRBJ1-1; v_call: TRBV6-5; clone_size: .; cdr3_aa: CASSYTGLGNTEAFF; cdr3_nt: TGTGCCAGCAGTTACACAGGCCTAGGAAACACTGAAGCTTTCTTT
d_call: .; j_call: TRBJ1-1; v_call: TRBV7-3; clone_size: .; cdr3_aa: CASSPFRVTEAFF; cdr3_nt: TGTGCCAGCAGCCCCTTCCGGGTCACTGAAGCTTTCTTT
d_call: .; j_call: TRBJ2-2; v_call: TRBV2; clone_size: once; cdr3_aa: CASSRGIGTGELFF; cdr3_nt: TGTGCCAGCAGTCGGGGTATAGGTACCGGGGAGCTGTTTTTT
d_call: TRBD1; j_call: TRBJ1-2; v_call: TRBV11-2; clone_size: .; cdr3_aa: CASSPSYPGQGGNYGYTF; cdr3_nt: TGTGCCAGCAGCCCATCGTATCCGGGACAGGGGGGAAACTATGGCTACACCTTC
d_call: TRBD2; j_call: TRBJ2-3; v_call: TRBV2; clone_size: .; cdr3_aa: CASSEAPSASGGPAGTQYF; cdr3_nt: TGTGCCAGCAGTGAAGCGCCGTCGGCTAGCGGGGGGCCGGCAGGTACGCAGTATTTT
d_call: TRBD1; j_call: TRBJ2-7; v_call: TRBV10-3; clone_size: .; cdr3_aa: CAMSGTGAYEQYF; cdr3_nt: TGTGCCATGTCCGGGACAGGGGCCTACGAGCAGTACTTC